Below are 8 T cell receptor beta chains sequenced from a single sample in a study of spatial heterogeneity in lung cancer. TCRdb reanalysed the 5' RACE reads using MiXCR and keeps one entry per CDR3 protein. The sample comprises 95,000 to 130,000 distinct CDR3 sequences, about 12% of which are singletons, and approximately 15% rests with the top ten. The time point denotes: blood at routine non-recurrence follow-up after resection. Frozen PBMC, nontumor lung or tumor provided whole RNA, which was sequenced unsorted. The sample consisted of PBMCs, taken at follow-up. These receptors came from a male donor with early-stage non-small cell lung cancer.

This clonotype was seen repeatedly, ten times or more. The V call is TRBV2, the J call TRBJ2-1; unclear D gene. Looked up from germline, CDR1 is SNHLY and CDR2 is FYNNEI. V gave up 6 bases and J gave up 6 bases, with 6 bases separating them. The CDR3 is made up of 11 amino acids. The chain's CDR3 is CASRGINEQFF. CDR3 DNA sequence: TGTGCCAGCAGAGGGATCAATGAGCAGTTCTTC.

The chain has TRBV28 and TRBJ1-4, with D hard to call. Trimming removed 3 bases from V and 0 bases from J, with 11 bases in between. The CDR3 has 16 residues. Germline CDR1 MDHEN, CDR2 SYDVKM. In DNA form, the CDR3 reads TGTGCCAGCAGTTTCGAGGACCTTGCAACTAATGAAAAACTGTTTTTT. Protein sequence: CASSFEDLATNEKLFF.

This clonotype showed up many times. V is TRBV18 and J is TRBJ1-6; no clear D gene. Trimming removed 3 bases at V and 5 bases at J, with 8 bases between. The CDR3 consists of 14 residues. Germline V CDR1 and CDR2: KGHSH, LQKENI. The CDR3 DNA reads as TGTGCCAGCTCACCCGGACTGGATAATTCACCCCTCCACTTT. It is translated as CASSPGLDNSPLHF.

This chain connects TRBV20-1 to TRBJ2-5; 14 bases fit TRBD2. The ends lost 0 bases at V and 5 bases at J; junction bases unmatched: 8. The CDR3 loop spans 17 amino acids. The germline V gene has CDR1 DFQATT and CDR2 SNEGSKA (reference sequence). CDR3 coding DNA: TGCAGTGCTAGAGATCGACTAGCGGGGGGGCCACTGGAGACCCAGTACTTC. Its protein product is CSARDRLAGGPLETQYF.

This clonotype was found a few times. The chain couples TRBV28 to TRBJ1-1; maybe TRBD1 (5 bases). CDR3 length equals 13 residues. Germline V CDR1 and CDR2: MDHEN, SYDVKM. With 10 bases removed from V and 10 bases from J, the gap between germline ends came to 22 bases. CDR3 region: CANSPHDSWVAFF. In DNA, the CDR3 is TGTGCCAACAGCCCACATGACAGCTGGGTAGCTTTCTTT.

V gene TRBV6-6 combines with J gene TRBJ2-7; TRBD1 might be the D (6 bases). CDR1 MNHNY and CDR2 SVGAGI come from the germline V gene (reference sequence). This CDR3 region has 15 residues. The V gene lost 6 bases and the J gene lost 0 bases, with 15 bases spanning the gap. Here the CDR3 DNA reads TGTGCCAGCAGCTTTAGGGACACCTCCTCCTACGAGCAGTACTTC. Its translation is CASSFRDTSSYEQYF.

At least ten counts were recorded for this clonotype. The rearrangement links TRBV7-2 to TRBJ1-1, with D unresolved. Per the germline V gene, CDR1 is SGHTA and CDR2 is FQGNSA. The CDR3 totals 14 residues. V was trimmed by 3 bases and J by 2 bases, leaving 10 bases between them. The CDR3 region is CASSLKWGNTEAFF. CDR3 DNA: TGTGCCAGCAGCTTGAAGTGGGGAAACACTGAAGCTTTCTTT. The entire variable domain, with the rest obtained from reference TRBV7-2 and TRBJ1-1, is as follows: GAGVSQSPSNKVTEKGKDVELRCDPISGHTALYWYRQSLGQGLEFLIYFQGNSAPDKSGLPSDRFSAERTGGSVSTLTIQRTQQEDSAVYLCASSLKWGNTEAFFGQGTRLTVV.

This clonotype is medium-sized (0.01 to 0.1%) by share. V and J are TRBV20-1 and TRBJ1-4; D not certain. Looked up from germline, CDR1 is DFQATT and CDR2 is SNEGSKA (reference sequence). The V gene lost 1 base and the J gene lost 7 bases, with 13 bases spanning the gap. The CDR3 length is 14 residues. CDR3 region: CSARGQEITEKLFF. In DNA form, the CDR3 reads TGCAGTGCTAGAGGGCAGGAGATTACTGAAAAACTGTTTTTT.